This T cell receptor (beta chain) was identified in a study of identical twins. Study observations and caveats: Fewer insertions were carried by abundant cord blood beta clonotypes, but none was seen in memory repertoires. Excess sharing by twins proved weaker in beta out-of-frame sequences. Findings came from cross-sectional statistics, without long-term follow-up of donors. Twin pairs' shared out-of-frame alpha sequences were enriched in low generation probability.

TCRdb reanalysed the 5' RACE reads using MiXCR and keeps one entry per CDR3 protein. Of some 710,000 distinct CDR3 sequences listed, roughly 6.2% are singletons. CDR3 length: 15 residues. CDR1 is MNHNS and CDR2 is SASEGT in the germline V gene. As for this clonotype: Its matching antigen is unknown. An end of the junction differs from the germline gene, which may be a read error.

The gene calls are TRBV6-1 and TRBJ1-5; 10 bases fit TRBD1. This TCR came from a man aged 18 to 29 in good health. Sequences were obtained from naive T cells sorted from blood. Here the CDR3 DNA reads TGTGCCAGCAGTCCGACAGGGGGCTCCTATCAGCCCCAGGATTTT. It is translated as CASSPTGGSYQPQDF.